The source of this T cell receptor (beta chain) is a study of CD8+ T cells in alopecia areata. Whole-study context: For the treated group, dosing was oral tofacitinib at 5 to 10 mg twice daily.

The CDR3 totals 15 residues. V lost 1 base and J 4 bases, leaving 11 bases between the germline ends. Germline lookup yields CDR1 SEHNR and CDR2 FQNEAQ (reference sequence). Extraction of RNA preceded its reverse transcription into cDNA, which served as the sequencing template. Produced via immunoSEQ multiplex PCR; TCRdb's table is partial and in-frame only. The sample carries approximately 150,000 clones, 50% to 75% recorded once. This clone appeared once. Treatment noted: oral pan-JAK inhibitor, 5-10 mg twice daily. This clonotype originated in a human donor with alopecia areata. The chain combines TRBV7-9 with TRBJ2-4; no definite D call. The specimen was CD4+ T cells sorted from blood, collected between weeks 55 and 65, from a patient treated with tofacitinib. CDR3 region: CASSLGGSGKNIQYF. CDR3 coding DNA: TGTGCCAGCAGCTTAGGAGGATCCGGGAAAAACATTCAGTACTTC.